Listed below are T cell receptor beta chains from one sample, sequenced in a study of shared clonotypes between healthy human individuals. The table came from immunoSEQ multiplex PCR; TCRdb's copy has only in-frame clones and leaves some out. The sample consists of approximately 2,000,000 clones, just over 90% of them appearing once. Input material: naive CD8+ T cells from PBMCs. All receptors derive from a young man in good health. Some clones in this sample may be carry-over from other donors' samples. Both conserved end residues are part of each CDR3. D genes are given only for firm matches. Not every row has a clone size; where given, it reads once, few, many or a size class.

V: TRBV2; length: 13; size: NA; J: TRBJ2-2; D: TRBD2; CDR3: CASRAGAAGELFF; DNA: TGTGCCAGTCGGGCGGGAGCGGCCGGGGAGCTGTTTTTT
V: TRBV5-4; length: 17; size: NA; J: TRBJ2-4; D: NA; CDR3: CASSLEVAEVAKNIQYF; DNA: TGTGCCAGCAGCTTGGAAGTAGCGGAAGTAGCCAAAAACATTCAGTACTTC
V: TRBV28; length: 14; size: NA; J: TRBJ1-1; D: NA; CDR3: CASSFYQGGTEAFF; DNA: TGTGCCAGCAGTTTTTATCAGGGCGGCACTGAAGCTTTCTTT
V: TRBV25-1; length: 14; size: few; J: TRBJ1-5; D: NA; CDR3: CASSEGQNNQPQHF; DNA: TGTGCCAGCAGTGAAGGGCAGAACAATCAGCCCCAGCATTTT
V: TRBV4-2; length: 14; size: NA; J: TRBJ2-7; D: TRBD2; CDR3: CASSPSGSVYEQYF; DNA: TGTGCCAGCAGCCCCAGCGGGAGTGTGTACGAGCAGTACTTC
V: TRBV4-1; length: 13; size: NA; J: TRBJ2-7; D: TRBD2; CDR3: CASSRSGNDEQYF; DNA: TGCGCCAGCAGCAGAAGCGGGAACGACGAGCAGTACTTC
V: TRBV9; length: 16; size: NA; J: TRBJ2-7; D: TRBD2; CDR3: CASSPGTSGRSYEQYF; DNA: TGTGCCAGCAGCCCAGGGACTAGCGGGAGGTCCTACGAGCAGTACTTC
V: TRBV9; length: 16; size: NA; J: TRBJ1-4; D: TRBD1; CDR3: CASSPSGTGAMGGLFF; DNA: TGTGCCAGCAGCCCCTCCGGGACAGGGGCAATGGGTGGGCTGTTTTTT
V: TRBV6-5; length: 13; size: NA; J: TRBJ1-2; D: NA; CDR3: CASSYSSWGGYTF; DNA: TGTGCCAGCAGTTACTCGAGCTGGGGCGGCTACACCTTC
V: TRBV7-6; length: 14; size: NA; J: TRBJ2-7; D: NA; CDR3: CASSSGVSDYEQYF; DNA: TGTGCCAGCAGCTCCGGCGTCTCCGACTACGAGCAGTACTTC
V: TRBV19; length: 12; size: NA; J: TRBJ2-7; D: NA; CDR3: CASSIGGVEQYF; DNA: TGTGCCAGTAGTATAGGTGGGGTCGAGCAGTACTTC
V: TRBV28; length: 17; size: once; J: TRBJ2-7; D: NA; CDR3: CASSSVSWAGQTYEQYF; DNA: TGTGCCAGCAGTTCAGTCTCATGGGCGGGGCAAACCTACGAGCAGTACTTC
V: TRBV6-5; length: 14; size: NA; J: TRBJ1-1; D: NA; CDR3: CASSYSRGNTEAFF; DNA: TGTGCCAGCAGTTATAGCAGGGGGAACACTGAAGCTTTCTTT
V: TRBV28; length: 14; size: NA; J: TRBJ1-1; D: NA; CDR3: CASSFSSAFTEAFF; DNA: TGTGCCAGCAGTTTTTCGTCGGCGTTCACTGAAGCTTTCTTT
V: TRBV19; length: 15; size: NA; J: TRBJ1-2; D: TRBD1; CDR3: CASSMSVQGAMGYTF; DNA: TGTGCCAGTAGTATGTCCGTCCAGGGGGCTATGGGCTACACCTTC
V: TRBV4-1; length: 10; size: NA; J: TRBJ2-1; D: NA; CDR3: CASSDNEQFF; DNA: TGCGCCAGCAGCGACAATGAGCAGTTCTTC
V: TRBV15; length: 15; size: NA; J: TRBJ1-4; D: NA; CDR3: CATSRVRQLNEKLFF; DNA: TGTGCCACCAGCAGAGTTCGCCAACTTAATGAAAAACTGTTTTTT
V: TRBV4-1; length: 13; size: NA; J: TRBJ2-7; D: NA; CDR3: CASSLGTNYEQYF; DNA: TGCGCCAGCAGCCTCGGGACCAACTACGAGCAGTACTTC
V: TRBV14; length: 13; size: NA; J: TRBJ2-1; D: NA; CDR3: CASSQVSVWEQFF; DNA: TGTGCCAGCAGCCAAGTTTCGGTATGGGAGCAGTTCTTC
V: TRBV6-6; length: 14; size: once; J: TRBJ1-2; D: NA; CDR3: CASSYEGPGGGYTF; DNA: TGTGCCAGCAGTTACGAGGGCCCCGGGGGCGGCTACACCTTC
V: TRBV6-6; length: 15; size: NA; J: TRBJ2-7; D: NA; CDR3: CASSKTGLYFYEQYF; DNA: TGTGCCAGCAGCAAAACGGGACTGTACTTCTACGAGCAGTACTTC
V: TRBV13; length: 16; size: once; J: TRBJ2-1; D: NA; CDR3: CASSPTRQDSYNEQFF; DNA: TGTGCCAGCAGCCCTACTAGACAGGACTCCTACAATGAGCAGTTCTTC
V: TRBV29-1; length: 14; size: NA; J: TRBJ2-3; D: NA; CDR3: CSVAGGPSTDTQYF; DNA: TGCAGCGTTGCCGGGGGACCTAGCACAGATACGCAGTATTTT
V: TRBV27; length: 14; size: NA; J: TRBJ1-2; D: NA; CDR3: CASSLGQGYYGYTF; DNA: TGTGCCAGCAGTTTAGGTCAGGGGTACTATGGCTACACCTTC
V: TRBV5-6; length: 17; size: NA; J: TRBJ2-5; D: NA; CDR3: CASSLGGLGGLGETQYF; DNA: TGTGCCAGCAGCTTGGGAGGACTCGGGGGCCTTGGAGAGACCCAGTACTTC
V: TRBV6-1; length: 15; size: NA; J: TRBJ2-7; D: NA; CDR3: CASSEDSGQGYEQYF; DNA: TGTGCCAGCAGTGAAGATTCGGGACAAGGCTACGAGCAGTACTTC
V: TRBV27; length: 14; size: NA; J: TRBJ2-1; D: NA; CDR3: CASSFGPGGYEQFF; DNA: TGTGCCAGCAGTTTTGGCCCCGGCGGCTATGAGCAGTTCTTC
V: TRBV7-9; length: 15; size: NA; J: TRBJ2-3; D: TRBD1; CDR3: CASSSGTGGTDTQYF; DNA: TGTGCCAGCAGCTCCGGGACAGGGGGCACAGATACGCAGTATTTT
V: TRBV6-1; length: 19; size: NA; J: TRBJ2-3; D: NA; CDR3: CASSEARGLAGLFTDTQYF; DNA: TGTGCCAGCAGTGAAGCGAGGGGGCTAGCGGGTTTGTTCACAGATACGCAGTATTTT
V: TRBV7-3; length: 12; size: NA; J: TRBJ2-7; D: NA; CDR3: CASSNTPGVQYF; DNA: TGTGCCAGCAGCAATACCCCAGGGGTGCAGTACTTC
V: TRBV18; length: 13; size: NA; J: TRBJ1-1; D: NA; CDR3: CASSPPRDAEAFF; DNA: TGTGCCAGCTCACCACCCCGGGATGCTGAAGCTTTCTTT
V: TRBV19; length: 16; size: NA; J: TRBJ1-4; D: NA; CDR3: CASSDDSQGFNEKLFF; DNA: TGTGCCAGTAGTGACGACTCCCAGGGCTTCAATGAAAAACTGTTTTTT
V: TRBV7-9; length: 14; size: NA; J: TRBJ2-5; D: NA; CDR3: CASSLTQGQETQYF; DNA: TGTGCCAGCAGCTTAACACAGGGCCAAGAGACCCAGTACTTC
V: TRBV4-3; length: 15; size: NA; J: TRBJ2-1; D: TRBD2; CDR3: CASSQRTSGYNEQFF; DNA: TGCGCCAGCAGCCAAAGGACTAGCGGGTACAATGAGCAGTTCTTC
V: TRBV20-1; length: 10; size: NA; J: TRBJ1-1; D: NA; CDR3: CSAIHTEAFF; DNA: TGCAGTGCTATCCACACTGAAGCTTTCTTT
V: TRBV7-9; length: 15; size: NA; J: TRBJ1-4; D: NA; CDR3: CASSLAQYGGEKLFF; DNA: TGTGCCAGCAGCTTAGCACAGTACGGGGGAGAAAAACTGTTTTTT
V: TRBV19; length: 18; size: NA; J: TRBJ1-1; D: TRBD1; CDR3: CASSIDTLTRGLSTEAFF; DNA: TGTGCCAGTAGTATAGATACCTTAACCAGGGGGCTATCGACTGAAGCTTTCTTT
V: TRBV2; length: 16; size: NA; J: TRBJ2-7; D: TRBD1; CDR3: CASSLQRGTGNYEQYF; DNA: TGTGCCAGCAGTCTCCAAAGGGGGACAGGGAACTACGAGCAGTACTTC
V: TRBV11-3; length: 16; size: NA; J: TRBJ1-2; D: NA; CDR3: CASNPLSPGGAEGYTF; DNA: TGTGCCAGCAACCCCCTCTCCCCCGGGGGCGCGGAAGGCTACACCTTC
V: TRBV7-2; length: 15; size: NA; J: TRBJ2-7; D: TRBD2; CDR3: CASSLPGTSSYEQYF; DNA: TGTGCCAGCAGCCTTCCCGGGACTAGCTCCTACGAGCAGTACTTC
V: TRBV6-1; length: 15; size: NA; J: TRBJ2-2; D: NA; CDR3: CASSDLGRPTGELFF; DNA: TGTGCCAGCAGTGATTTGGGGCGGCCCACCGGGGAGCTGTTTTTT
V: TRBV5-6; length: 16; size: NA; J: TRBJ2-6; D: TRBD2; CDR3: CASTPGGGLGANVLTF; DNA: TGTGCCAGCACCCCGGGGGGAGGGCTGGGGGCCAACGTCCTGACTTTC
V: TRBV4-1; length: 14; size: NA; J: TRBJ2-7; D: NA; CDR3: CASSQDAPPYEQYF; DNA: TGCGCCAGCAGCCAAGATGCCCCCCCCTACGAGCAGTACTTC
V: TRBV29-1; length: 9; size: NA; J: TRBJ2-7; D: NA; CDR3: CSVGRVQYF; DNA: TGCAGCGTTGGCAGGGTACAGTACTTC
V: TRBV28; length: 14; size: NA; J: TRBJ1-5; D: NA; CDR3: CASSLRTGNQPQHF; DNA: TGTGCCAGCAGTTTACGAACAGGGAATCAGCCCCAGCATTTT